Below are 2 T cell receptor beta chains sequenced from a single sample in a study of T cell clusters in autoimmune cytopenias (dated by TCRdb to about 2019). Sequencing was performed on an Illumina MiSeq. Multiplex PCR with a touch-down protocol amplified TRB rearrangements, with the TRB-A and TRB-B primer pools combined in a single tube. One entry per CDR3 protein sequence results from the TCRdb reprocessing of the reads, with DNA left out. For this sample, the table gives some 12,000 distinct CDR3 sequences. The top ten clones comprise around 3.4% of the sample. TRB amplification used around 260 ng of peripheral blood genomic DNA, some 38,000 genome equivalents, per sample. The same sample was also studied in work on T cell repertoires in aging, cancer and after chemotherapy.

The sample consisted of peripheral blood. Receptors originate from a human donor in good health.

The CDR3 spells CASSNREGSYEQYF. J is TRBJ2-7 and V is TRBV5-4; the D call from TCRdb, TRBD1, cannot be confirmed without DNA. This CDR3 spans 14 amino acids. CDR1 SGHNT and CDR2 YYREEE come from the germline V gene (reference sequence).

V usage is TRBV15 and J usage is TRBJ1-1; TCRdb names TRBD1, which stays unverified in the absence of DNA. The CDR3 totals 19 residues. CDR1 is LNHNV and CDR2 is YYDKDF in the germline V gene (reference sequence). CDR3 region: CATSRDPTVSGHWNTEAFF.